The sequence of this T cell receptor (beta chain) was determined in a study of OX40 agonist ivuxolimab in advanced cancers. General notes on the study: Ivuxolimab was an agonistic, fully human IgG2 monoclonal antibody directed against OX40 (CD134), a costimulatory receptor. The paper covers the monotherapy dose-escalation part of the phase I ivuxolimab trial, which included N ≈ 50 patients. Intravenous ivuxolimab was administered to patients every 2 weeks at six dose levels: 0.01, 0.1, 0.3, 1.5, 3 and 10 mg/kg. Of the approximately 50 dose-escalation patients, hepatocellular carcinoma was present in approximately 20, melanoma in approximately 15, renal cell carcinoma in 9 and head and neck cancer in 9. Partial responses were achieved by three dose-escalation patients, of whom one had hepatocellular carcinoma and two had cutaneous melanoma. Peripheral TCRbeta sequencing was intended to test whether TCR sequence diversity was altered and clonal T-cell expansion was caused by ivuxolimab. In the dose-escalation cohort, approximately 83% of patients were male, and the mean age was around 60 years with a range of about 20 to 80. Patients were allowed to have had prior anti-PD-1, anti-PD-L1 or anti-CTLA-4 therapy, and more than 30% of the dose-escalation patients had previously received checkpoint inhibitors.

Beyond this particular receptor, the publication reports: Partial responders in the 0.1-3.0 mg/kg groups had among the lowest normalized peripheral clonal expansion, especially among CD8+ T cells. On average, CD8+ T cells showed more expanded clones than CD4+ T cells after ivuxolimab. At doses from 0.1 to 3.0 mg/kg, clonal expansion was seen in both CD4+ and CD8+ blood T cells between baseline and week 6. Low levels of normalized T-cell clonal expansion were also seen in some patients who did not respond. The antigen specificity of the clonally expanded peripheral T cells was not determined.

Reading from cysteine to phenylalanine, the CDR3 counts 17 amino acids. The read is trimmed to its CDR3 DNA, 51 bases read in frame from base 1. CDR1 and CDR2 are read off the germline V gene (reference sequence) as SEHNR and FQNEAQ. For this chain, trimming is 2 bases at the V end and 3 bases at the J end, and the number of junction bases without a gene match is 12. Genomic DNA was isolated from the sorted cells so that the TCRbeta CDR3 region could be sequenced. The immunoSEQ Assay was used for sequencing of TCRbeta CDR3 regions. The clones in this table, taken by TCRdb from immuneACCESS, are in-frame only. Not every clone is retained; where verified, under half of the shortfall comes from an unresolved V gene, and the cause of the rest is unknown. In this sample the table shows under 85,000 clones, 94% of which occur a single time. The biggest ten clones account for 20% of the sample. Points on this clone: The antigen it recognizes is unknown. No qualities accompany the bases; no much larger clone lies one base away.

The trial excluded patients who had a history of autoimmune disease or were on systemic immunosuppression. Peripheral blood for TCR sequencing was collected from all dose cohorts at baseline, on cycle 4 day 1, and on cycle 7 day 1. Samples came from an open-label, multicenter, first-in-human phase I dose-escalation trial of ivuxolimab. Adults with locally advanced or metastatic head and neck squamous cell, hepatocellular, melanoma or renal cell carcinoma were enrolled in the trial. Before TCR sequencing, CD4+ T cells and CD8+ T cells were sorted from peripheral blood as separate populations. The receptor comes from an adult with an advanced solid tumor such as melanoma, head and neck, liver or kidney cancer. The V and J segments used are TRBV7-9 and TRBJ1-1; 7 central bases correspond to TRBD1. The sequencing here drew on CD4+ or CD8+ T cells sorted from blood, taken in a trial of the OX40 agonist ivuxolimab. The bases are TGTGCCAGCAGCTTAAAGGACAGGCATGCAACCTACACTGAAGCTTTCTTT. The translation is CASSLKDRHATYTEAFF.